This T cell receptor beta chain was sequenced during a study of beta chain features in type 1 diabetes. Sorting that relied on CD45RO/CCR7/CD25/CD127/CD95/CD27 yielded CD4+ naive, central memory, regulatory and stem cell-like memory cells. The investigators reverse transcribed all of the isolated RNA, so they sequenced expressed TCRB transcripts. Only in-frame clones appear in the TCRdb table, and some are missing; sequencing was by immunoSEQ multiplex PCR. This table has some 410,000 clones, approximately 13% appearing once. Germline CDR1 reads SGDLS; CDR2 reads YYNGEE. The CDR3 consists of 14 residues. With 4 bases clipped from V and 2 bases from J, the junction kept 4 bases outside the gene matches.

The sequence came from a man aged 25-45 years in good health. This chain links TRBV9 with TRBJ1-1; 8 bases align to TRBD1. Sequences were obtained from naive CD4+ T cells from blood. The CDR3 spells CASSSTGVNTEAFF. For the CDR3, the DNA is TGTGCCAGCAGCTCGACAGGGGTTAACACTGAAGCTTTCTTT.